Sequencing of this T cell receptor (beta chain) was carried out in a study of blood T cell repertoires in COVID-19. Study in general: From T cells, B-cell-depleted T cells, or PBMCs came the material, which was cDNA or gDNA.

Clones were sequenced by immunoSEQ multiplex PCR, and TCRdb holds only the in-frame ones, with some missing. In the table there are about 38,000 clones, approximately 91% of which are singletons. V lost 0 bases and J lost 5, with 14 bases in between. Germline V lookup: CDR1 SGHRS, CDR2 YFSETQ. This CDR3 comprises 15 residues. The chain joins TRBV5-1 to TRBJ2-5; D may be TRBD1 (6 bases). Material for sequencing was peripheral blood. The source is a man between 65 and 80 years old with active COVID-19. The DNA for the CDR3 is TGCGCCAGCAGCTTGGCACAGGGTTCGTGGGAGACCCAGTACTTC. It is translated as CASSLAQGSWETQYF.